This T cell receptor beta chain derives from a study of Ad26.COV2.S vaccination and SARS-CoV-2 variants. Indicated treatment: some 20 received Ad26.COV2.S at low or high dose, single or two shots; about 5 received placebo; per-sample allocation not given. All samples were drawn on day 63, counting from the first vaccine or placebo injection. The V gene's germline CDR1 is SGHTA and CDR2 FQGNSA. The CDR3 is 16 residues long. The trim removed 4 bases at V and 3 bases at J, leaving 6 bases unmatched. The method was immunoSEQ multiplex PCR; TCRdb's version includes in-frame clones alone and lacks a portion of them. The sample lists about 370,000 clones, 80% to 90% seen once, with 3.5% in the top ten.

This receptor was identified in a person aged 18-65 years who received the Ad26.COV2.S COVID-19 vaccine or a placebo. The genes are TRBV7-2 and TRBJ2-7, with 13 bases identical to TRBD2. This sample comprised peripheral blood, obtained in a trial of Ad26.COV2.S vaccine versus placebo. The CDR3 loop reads CASSSWTSGGSYEQYF. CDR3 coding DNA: TGTGCCAGCAGCTCCTGGACTAGCGGGGGTAGCTACGAGCAGTACTTC.